Each of the 10 T cell receptor beta chains below was sequenced from the same sample in a study of technical replicates of blood from several donors (dated by TCRdb to 2017 to 2019). Libraries were constructed by the immunoSEQ multiplex PCR assay. Drawn from immuneACCESS, this table holds only the in-frame rearrangements with V and J called that TCRdb kept. Clones are partly lost; checked studies trace under half to an unresolved V gene and leave the rest unexplained. Present in this sample are tens of thousands of clones, about nine tenths of which were seen just once. In total, the top ten clones hold roughly 0.41% of the sample. The sequenced sample was T cells isolated from PBMCs. The receptors were sampled from a human donor in good health.

The chain employs TRBV19 and TRBJ2-1; 7 bases are a match to TRBD2. CDR1 is LNHDA, CDR2 SQIVND, per germline (reference sequence). Unmatched junction bases numbered 6, after V lost 7 bases and J lost 0 bases. CDR3 length: 15 amino acids. The CDR3 here is CASIQSGDSYNEQFF. The CDR3 bases are TGTGCCAGTATCCAGAGCGGGGACTCCTACAATGAGCAGTTCTTC.

V usage is TRBV27 and J usage is TRBJ1-2; 7 bases map to TRBD1. Germline V CDR1 and CDR2: MNHEY, SMNVEV (reference sequence). The CDR3 has 12 residues. V shed 4 bases, J shed 8 bases, and the junction held 4 bases outside the gene matches. The CDR3 sequence: CASSSTGHGYTF. CDR3 DNA sequence: TGTGCCAGCAGTTCGACAGGGCACGGCTACACCTTC.

This rearrangement joins TRBV6-5 to TRBJ2-2; D possibly corresponds to TRBD1 (6 bases). The CDR3 runs 15 residues. V was shortened by 0 bases and J by 1 base, with 6 bases between the two germline ends. Germline V lookup: CDR1 MNHEY, CDR2 SVGAGI. CDR3 region: CASSYSRGNTGELFF. Written as DNA, the CDR3 is TGTGCCAGCAGTTACTCCAGGGGGAACACCGGGGAGCTGTTTTTT.

The V call is TRBV19, the J call TRBJ1-3; D is ambiguous. This CDR3 has 15 residues. The germline CDR1 and CDR2 sequences are LNHDA and SQIVND (reference sequence). Trimming removed 7 bases at V and 1 base at J, with 14 bases between. The CDR3 loop is CASTLQGLSGNTIYF. In DNA, the CDR3 is TGTGCCAGTACACTACAAGGCCTTTCTGGAAACACCATATATTTT.

The V and J genes are TRBV4-1 and TRBJ1-1; D is ambiguous. The V gene's germline CDR1 is MGHRA and CDR2 YSYEKL. CDR3 length equals 13 residues. Trimming cost V 6 bases and J 3 bases, with 11 bases left between them. The CDR3 DNA reads as TGCGCCAGCAGACTACAGAGGGACACTGAAGCTTTCTTT. Protein product: CASRLQRDTEAFF.

The CDR3, as DNA: TGCGCCAGCAGCTGGGCAGGGATTGACAATGAGCAGTTCTTC. Translating gives CASSWAGIDNEQFF. The chain links TRBV5-1 to TRBJ2-1; D perhaps matches TRBD1 (5 bases). Per germline, CDR1 SGHRS and CDR2 YFSETQ. This CDR3 spans 14 amino acids. Trimming shortened V by 3 bases and J by 5 bases, and 12 bases separated the two germline ends.

As DNA, the CDR3 is TGTGCCAGCAGCTTAGCGGGCAGCATCTATGGCTACACCTTC. It codes for CASSLAGSIYGYTF. V and J are TRBV7-9 and TRBJ1-2; unclear D gene. V gave up 0 bases and J gave up 4 bases, with 9 bases separating them. From germline, CDR1 is SEHNR and CDR2 FQNEAQ (reference sequence). This CDR3 spans 14 amino acids.

The chain employs TRBV2 and TRBJ2-1, with TRBD2 matching 14 bases. V was pared by 10 bases and J by 2 bases, with 7 bases of the junction left unmatched. The germline CDR1 and CDR2 sequences are SNHLY and FYNNEI. This CDR3 spans 16 amino acids. The CDR3 loop reads CATGLAGGRAYNEQFF. CDR3 DNA sequence: TGTGCCACAGGACTAGCGGGAGGTAGGGCCTACAATGAGCAGTTCTTC.

The sample holds a few counts of this clone. This sequence joins TRBV7-3 and TRBJ2-1, with 7 bases identical to TRBD1. CDR3 length: 13 residues. V lost 2 bases, J lost 10 bases, and 5 bases stayed unmatched. Germline V lookup: CDR1 SGHTA, CDR2 FQGTGA. The chain's CDR3 is CASSLFQGDEQFF. CDR3 bases: TGTGCCAGCAGCTTATTCCAGGGGGACGAGCAGTTCTTC.

The genes are TRBV6-4 and TRBJ2-5, with 14 nucleotides matching TRBD2. Germline values: CDR1 MRHNA, CDR2 SNTAGT. V trimming: 6 bases; J trimming: 0 bases; junction bases outside the gene matches: 15. The CDR3 loop spans 20 amino acids. CDR3 sequence: CASRRGQMGLAGEDQETQYF. For the CDR3, the DNA is TGTGCCAGCAGGCGGGGACAGATGGGACTAGCGGGAGAGGACCAAGAGACCCAGTACTTC.